A single T cell receptor beta chain is shown here with its context. Antigen specificity is unknown. The data were obtained in a study of T cell responses to AZD1222 COVID-19 vaccine. The study, taken as a whole, reports: Females made up more of the donors, who were largely white British, and clonal diversity may have come out too low. All repertoire sampling was performed exclusively after the peak T cell response.

Data came from immunoSEQ multiplex PCR; TCRdb stores just in-frame clones and leaves some out. The data show 120,000 or so clones, around 82% seen once. With 5 bases removed from V and 0 bases from J, the gap between germline ends came to 11 bases. Per the germline V gene, CDR1 is MGHRA and CDR2 is YSYEKL. The CDR3 totals 15 residues. The clonotype was recovered from an adult in good health. The sequencing here drew on peripheral blood, taken on day 0 of AZD1222 vaccination. The chain joins TRBV4-1 to TRBJ1-3; D unresolved. Written as DNA, the CDR3 is TGCGCCAGCAGCAACTCGGGCACCTCTGGAAACACCATATATTTT. Amino acid sequence: CASSNSGTSGNTIYF.